The rows below give T cell receptor beta chains drawn from one sample of a study of blood T cell repertoires in COVID-19. Clones were sequenced by immunoSEQ multiplex PCR, and TCRdb holds only the in-frame ones, with some missing. There are over 100,000 clones in the sample; roughly three quarters occur only once, and under 2.5% lies in the top ten. Sequencing input: peripheral blood. The receptor set was obtained from a woman between 65 and 79 years old with acute or convalescent COVID-19. Each CDR3 is given with its conserved first and last residue. The order of the fields is V gene, CDR3 length, clone size, D gene, J gene, CDR3 protein, CDR3 DNA. D genes are given only for firm matches. Clone size is given for some rows only: seen once, a few or many times, or a class if the clone is expanded.

V gene: TRBV19
CDR3 length: 15
clone size: NA
D gene: NA
J gene: TRBJ1-2
CDR3 protein: CASSQAGTEASGYTF
CDR3 DNA: TGTGCCAGTAGTCAAGCCGGGACTGAAGCCAGTGGCTACACCTTC

V gene: TRBV29-1
CDR3 length: 15
clone size: NA
D gene: TRBD2
J gene: TRBJ2-2
CDR3 protein: CSVQTSGGVTGELFF
CDR3 DNA: TGCAGCGTTCAGACTAGCGGTGGGGTAACCGGGGAGCTGTTTTTT

V gene: TRBV5-8
CDR3 length: 14
clone size: NA
D gene: TRBD2
J gene: TRBJ2-5
CDR3 protein: CASRSRTSWETQYF
CDR3 DNA: TGTGCCAGCAGAAGTCGGACTAGCTGGGAGACCCAGTACTTC

V gene: TRBV27
CDR3 length: 14
clone size: many
D gene: TRBD1
J gene: TRBJ2-7
CDR3 protein: CASSFGTAGYEQYF
CDR3 DNA: TGTGCCAGCAGTTTCGGGACAGCCGGCTACGAGCAGTACTTC

V gene: TRBV6-5
CDR3 length: 14
clone size: NA
D gene: TRBD1
J gene: TRBJ1-1
CDR3 protein: CASTRTGMNTEAFF
CDR3 DNA: TGTGCCAGCACTAGGACAGGGATGAACACTGAAGCTTTCTTT

V gene: TRBV19
CDR3 length: 12
clone size: NA
D gene: TRBD1
J gene: TRBJ2-7
CDR3 protein: CASSNGRDRKYF
CDR3 DNA: TGTGCCAGTAGTAACGGGCGGGACAGGAAGTACTTC

V gene: TRBV9
CDR3 length: 15
clone size: NA
D gene: TRBD1
J gene: TRBJ1-2
CDR3 protein: CASSRGQGAWYGYTF
CDR3 DNA: TGTGCCAGCAGTAGGGGACAGGGGGCTTGGTATGGCTACACCTTC

V gene: TRBV11-2
CDR3 length: 18
clone size: NA
D gene: NA
J gene: TRBJ2-1
CDR3 protein: CASSSTRGTLWGYNEQFF
CDR3 DNA: TGTGCCAGCAGCTCTACTCGAGGGACTCTCTGGGGTTACAATGAGCAGTTCTTC

V gene: TRBV3-1/TRBV3-2
CDR3 length: 15
clone size: NA
D gene: TRBD2
J gene: TRBJ2-5
CDR3 protein: CASSPGTSGQETQYF
CDR3 DNA: TGTGCCAGCAGCCCGGGGACTAGCGGCCAAGAGACCCAGTACTTC

V gene: TRBV24-1
CDR3 length: 22
clone size: NA
D gene: TRBD2
J gene: TRBJ2-1
CDR3 protein: CATSDLPIFGLAGGSPYNEQFF
CDR3 DNA: TGTGCCACCAGTGATCTACCTATATTCGGACTAGCTGGCGGGAGCCCCTACAATGAGCAGTTCTTC

V gene: TRBV4-1
CDR3 length: 14
clone size: NA
D gene: TRBD2
J gene: TRBJ2-1
CDR3 protein: CASRSQRGNNEQFF
CDR3 DNA: TGCGCCAGCAGGTCCCAGCGGGGAAACAATGAGCAGTTCTTC

V gene: TRBV7-2
CDR3 length: 16
clone size: NA
D gene: TRBD1
J gene: TRBJ1-4
CDR3 protein: CASSLATGAVNEKLFF
CDR3 DNA: TGTGCCAGCAGCTTAGCGACAGGGGCCGTTAATGAAAAACTGTTTTTT

V gene: TRBV18
CDR3 length: 14
clone size: once
D gene: NA
J gene: TRBJ1-4
CDR3 protein: CASSPGGTNEKLFF
CDR3 DNA: TGTGCCAGCTCACCGGGGGGGACTAATGAAAAACTGTTTTTT

V gene: TRBV6-5
CDR3 length: 10
clone size: NA
D gene: NA
J gene: TRBJ1-1
CDR3 protein: CASSYTGAFF
CDR3 DNA: TGTGCCAGCAGTTATACAGGAGCTTTCTTT

V gene: TRBV5-1
CDR3 length: 18
clone size: NA
D gene: TRBD2
J gene: TRBJ2-1
CDR3 protein: CASSSHELAGASYNEQFF
CDR3 DNA: TGCGCCAGCAGCTCCCACGAATTAGCGGGGGCCTCCTACAATGAGCAGTTCTTC

V gene: TRBV7-9
CDR3 length: 15
clone size: few
D gene: NA
J gene: TRBJ1-5
CDR3 protein: CASSLVGGSNQPQHF
CDR3 DNA: TGTGCCAGCAGCTTAGTGGGGGGGTCTAATCAGCCCCAGCATTTT

V gene: TRBV30
CDR3 length: 12
clone size: NA
D gene: TRBD1
J gene: TRBJ1-2
CDR3 protein: CAWSRTGGGYTF
CDR3 DNA: TGTGCCTGGAGTAGGACAGGGGGGGGCTACACCTTC

V gene: TRBV3-1/TRBV3-2
CDR3 length: 14
clone size: few
D gene: NA
J gene: TRBJ1-1
CDR3 protein: CASSQGAGKTQAFF
CDR3 DNA: TGTGCCAGCAGCCAAGGGGCAGGGAAGACACAAGCTTTCTTT

V gene: TRBV28
CDR3 length: 15
clone size: NA
D gene: TRBD2
J gene: TRBJ2-1
CDR3 protein: CASYRAGGSYNEQFF
CDR3 DNA: TGTGCCAGCTACAGAGCGGGGGGCTCCTACAATGAGCAGTTCTTC

V gene: TRBV5-4
CDR3 length: 15
clone size: NA
D gene: TRBD1
J gene: TRBJ1-2
CDR3 protein: CASSLASTGRYGYTF
CDR3 DNA: TGTGCCAGCAGCTTGGCATCGACAGGGCGCTATGGCTACACCTTC

V gene: TRBV14
CDR3 length: 14
clone size: once
D gene: NA
J gene: TRBJ1-1
CDR3 protein: CASSIRVLNTEAFF
CDR3 DNA: TGTGCCAGCAGCATCAGGGTTTTGAACACTGAAGCTTTCTTT

V gene: TRBV28
CDR3 length: 13
clone size: NA
D gene: TRBD1
J gene: TRBJ2-3
CDR3 protein: CASRSGTAYTQYF
CDR3 DNA: TGTGCCAGCAGGTCCGGGACAGCCTATACGCAGTATTTT

V gene: TRBV4-1
CDR3 length: 12
clone size: few
D gene: NA
J gene: TRBJ2-7
CDR3 protein: CASSQDGYEQYF
CDR3 DNA: TGCGCCAGCAGCCAAGACGGTTACGAGCAGTACTTC

V gene: TRBV27
CDR3 length: 16
clone size: few
D gene: TRBD1
J gene: TRBJ2-2
CDR3 protein: CASRYEGARGAGELFF
CDR3 DNA: TGTGCCAGCAGGTACGAGGGGGCGAGAGGGGCCGGGGAGCTGTTTTTT

V gene: TRBV6-4
CDR3 length: 14
clone size: NA
D gene: NA
J gene: TRBJ2-3
CDR3 protein: CASRDLGVTDTQYF
CDR3 DNA: TGTGCCAGCAGGGATTTAGGGGTCACAGATACGCAGTATTTT

V gene: TRBV18
CDR3 length: 14
clone size: few
D gene: TRBD2
J gene: TRBJ2-7
CDR3 protein: CASSPAGGSYEQYF
CDR3 DNA: TGTGCCAGCTCACCGGCGGGGGGATCCTACGAGCAGTACTTC

V gene: TRBV7-2
CDR3 length: 16
clone size: NA
D gene: TRBD1
J gene: TRBJ1-2
CDR3 protein: CASSSSNRDRGYGYTF
CDR3 DNA: TGTGCCAGCAGCTCCTCAAACAGGGACAGGGGCTATGGCTACACCTTC

V gene: TRBV19
CDR3 length: 13
clone size: NA
D gene: NA
J gene: TRBJ2-7
CDR3 protein: CASSSGLWYEQYF
CDR3 DNA: TGTGCCAGTAGTAGTGGACTGTGGTACGAGCAGTACTTC

V gene: TRBV19
CDR3 length: 16
clone size: many
D gene: TRBD1
J gene: TRBJ1-2
CDR3 protein: CASSMETGAHFYGYTF
CDR3 DNA: TGTGCCAGTAGTATGGAGACAGGGGCCCATTTCTATGGCTACACCTTC

V gene: TRBV19
CDR3 length: 15
clone size: NA
D gene: TRBD1
J gene: TRBJ2-1
CDR3 protein: CASSLTRGTGNEQFF
CDR3 DNA: TGTGCCAGTAGTCTCACCAGGGGGACAGGCAATGAGCAGTTCTTC

V gene: TRBV11-2
CDR3 length: 15
clone size: NA
D gene: TRBD1
J gene: TRBJ1-2
CDR3 protein: CASSEAGGSLTGYTF
CDR3 DNA: TGTGCCAGCAGCGAGGCAGGGGGCTCCTTGACTGGCTACACCTTC

V gene: TRBV18
CDR3 length: 16
clone size: NA
D gene: NA
J gene: TRBJ2-3
CDR3 protein: CASSPTGTIGTDTQYF
CDR3 DNA: TGTGCCAGCTCACCTACTGGGACAATAGGTACAGATACGCAGTATTTT

V gene: TRBV5-4
CDR3 length: 12
clone size: few
D gene: NA
J gene: TRBJ2-4
CDR3 protein: CASSYDSNIQYF
CDR3 DNA: TGTGCCAGCAGCTACGACAGCAACATTCAGTACTTC

V gene: TRBV5-4
CDR3 length: 14
clone size: many
D gene: TRBD1
J gene: TRBJ1-2
CDR3 protein: CASSFDRGNYGYTF
CDR3 DNA: TGTGCCAGCAGCTTTGACAGGGGAAACTATGGCTACACCTTC

V gene: TRBV6-2/TRBV6-3
CDR3 length: 17
clone size: NA
D gene: TRBD2
J gene: TRBJ2-5
CDR3 protein: CASSSGLAGGTQETQYF
CDR3 DNA: TGTGCCAGCAGCTCGGGACTAGCGGGGGGGACCCAAGAGACCCAGTACTTC

V gene: TRBV19
CDR3 length: 12
clone size: NA
D gene: NA
J gene: TRBJ1-4
CDR3 protein: CASIGSDEKLFF
CDR3 DNA: TGTGCCAGTATCGGCAGCGACGAAAAACTGTTTTTT

V gene: TRBV3-1/TRBV3-2
CDR3 length: 15
clone size: NA
D gene: TRBD1
J gene: TRBJ2-6
CDR3 protein: CASSRQGSGANVLTF
CDR3 DNA: TGTGCCAGCAGCCGACAGGGGTCTGGGGCCAACGTCCTGACTTTC

V gene: TRBV2
CDR3 length: 14
clone size: NA
D gene: TRBD1
J gene: TRBJ1-4
CDR3 protein: CASRPGTGWEKLFF
CDR3 DNA: TGTGCCAGCAGGCCCGGGACAGGGTGGGAAAAACTGTTTTTT

V gene: TRBV3-1/TRBV3-2
CDR3 length: 16
clone size: NA
D gene: TRBD1
J gene: TRBJ2-7
CDR3 protein: CASSQDTGTGSYEQYF
CDR3 DNA: TGTGCCAGCAGCCAAGATACCGGGACAGGGTCCTACGAGCAGTACTTC

V gene: TRBV9
CDR3 length: 15
clone size: NA
D gene: NA
J gene: TRBJ2-3
CDR3 protein: CASSVVSGATDTQYF
CDR3 DNA: TGTGCCAGCAGCGTAGTATCTGGGGCCACAGATACGCAGTATTTT

V gene: TRBV10-3
CDR3 length: 13
clone size: NA
D gene: TRBD1
J gene: TRBJ1-1
CDR3 protein: CAISAGGNTEAFF
CDR3 DNA: TGTGCCATCAGTGCAGGGGGTAACACTGAAGCTTTCTTT

V gene: TRBV6-4
CDR3 length: 17
clone size: NA
D gene: NA
J gene: TRBJ1-5
CDR3 protein: CASSVIVSGGENQPQHF
CDR3 DNA: TGTGCCAGCAGTGTAATTGTGTCGGGGGGCGAGAATCAGCCCCAGCATTTT

V gene: TRBV29-1
CDR3 length: 14
clone size: NA
D gene: NA
J gene: TRBJ1-1
CDR3 protein: CSADLTGGNTEAFF
CDR3 DNA: TGCAGCGCCGATCTAACCGGGGGGAACACTGAAGCTTTCTTT

V gene: TRBV11-2
CDR3 length: 13
clone size: few
D gene: NA
J gene: TRBJ1-2
CDR3 protein: CASSFGNFYGYTF
CDR3 DNA: TGTGCCAGCAGCTTCGGGAACTTCTATGGCTACACCTTC

V gene: TRBV24-1
CDR3 length: 18
clone size: NA
D gene: TRBD2
J gene: TRBJ2-1
CDR3 protein: CATSDSPGTSENYNEQFF
CDR3 DNA: TGTGCCACCAGTGATTCGCCCGGGACTAGCGAGAACTACAATGAGCAGTTCTTC

V gene: TRBV27
CDR3 length: 16
clone size: once
D gene: TRBD2
J gene: TRBJ2-1
CDR3 protein: CASSPSTSGGAYEQFF
CDR3 DNA: TGTGCCAGCAGTCCCTCAACTAGCGGGGGGGCCTATGAGCAGTTCTTC

V gene: TRBV12-3/TRBV12-4
CDR3 length: 13
clone size: NA
D gene: NA
J gene: TRBJ2-1
CDR3 protein: CASSSRAYNEQFF
CDR3 DNA: TGTGCCAGCAGTTCCAGGGCCTACAATGAGCAGTTCTTC

V gene: TRBV9
CDR3 length: 16
clone size: NA
D gene: NA
J gene: TRBJ2-2
CDR3 protein: CASSPPGGLTTGELFF
CDR3 DNA: TGTGCCAGCAGCCCACCAGGTGGACTAACGACCGGGGAGCTGTTTTTT